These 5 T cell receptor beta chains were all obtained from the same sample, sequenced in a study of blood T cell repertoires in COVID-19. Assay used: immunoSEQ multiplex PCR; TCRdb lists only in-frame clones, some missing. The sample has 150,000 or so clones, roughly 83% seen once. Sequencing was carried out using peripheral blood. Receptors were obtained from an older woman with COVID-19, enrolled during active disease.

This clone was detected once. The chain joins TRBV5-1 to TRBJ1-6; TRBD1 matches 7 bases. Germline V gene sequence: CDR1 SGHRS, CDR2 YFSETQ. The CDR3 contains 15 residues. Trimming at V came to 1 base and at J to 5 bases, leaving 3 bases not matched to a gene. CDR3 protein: CASSLPGGDNSPLHF. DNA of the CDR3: TGCGCCAGCAGCTTGCCAGGGGGAGATAATTCACCCCTCCACTTT. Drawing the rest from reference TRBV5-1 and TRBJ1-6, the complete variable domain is KAGVTQTPRYLIKTRGQQVTLSCSPISGHRSVSWYQQTPGQGLQFLFEYFSETQRNKGNFPGRFSGRQFSNSRSEMNVSTLELGDSALYLCASSLPGGDNSPLHFGNGTRLTVT.

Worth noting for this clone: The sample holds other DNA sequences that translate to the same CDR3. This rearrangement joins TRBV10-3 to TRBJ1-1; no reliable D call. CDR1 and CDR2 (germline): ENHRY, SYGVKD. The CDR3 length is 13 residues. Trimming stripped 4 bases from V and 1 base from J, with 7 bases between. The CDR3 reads CAISVGGNTEAFF. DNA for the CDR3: TGTGCCATCAGTGTTGGCGGGAACACTGAAGCTTTCTTT.

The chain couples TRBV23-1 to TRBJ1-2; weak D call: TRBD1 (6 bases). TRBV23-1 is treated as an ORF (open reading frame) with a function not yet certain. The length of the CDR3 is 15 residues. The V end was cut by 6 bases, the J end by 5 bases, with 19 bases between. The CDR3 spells CASSPLGRGLYGYTF. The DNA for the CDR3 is TGCGCCAGCAGCCCCCTAGGCAGGGGCCTTTATGGCTACACCTTC.

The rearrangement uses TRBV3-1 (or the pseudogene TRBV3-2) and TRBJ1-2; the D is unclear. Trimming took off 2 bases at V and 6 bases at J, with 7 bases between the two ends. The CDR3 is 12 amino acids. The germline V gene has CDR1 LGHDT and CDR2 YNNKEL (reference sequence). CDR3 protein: CASSQLSDGYTF. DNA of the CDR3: TGTGCCAGCAGCCAACTTTCGGATGGCTACACCTTC.

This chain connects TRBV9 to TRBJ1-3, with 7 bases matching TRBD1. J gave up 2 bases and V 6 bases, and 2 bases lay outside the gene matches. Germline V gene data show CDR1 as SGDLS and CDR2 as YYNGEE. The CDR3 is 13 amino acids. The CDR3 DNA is TGTGCCAGCACGACAGGGCCTGGAAACACCATATATTTT. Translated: CASTTGPGNTIYF.